A selection of T cell receptor beta chains follows, all from one sample in a study of blood T cell repertoires in COVID-19. TCRdb keeps only in-frame clones here, not all; method: immunoSEQ multiplex PCR. The profile covers about 120,000 clones, with 79% appearing a single time and 3% to 4.5% taken by the ten largest. The sequenced sample consisted of peripheral blood. The receptors come from a woman aged 80 or over with acute or convalescent COVID-19. Both conserved end residues are part of each CDR3. The order of the fields is V gene, D gene, clone size, J gene, CDR3 protein, CDR3 DNA. The D gene is left open where the match is weak. Size values are once, few and many counts, or a class for expanded clones, and some rows have none.

V: TRBV3-1/TRBV3-2; D: TRBD2; size: NA; J: TRBJ2-5; CDR3: CASSQGGISGGGETQYF; DNA: TGTGCCAGCAGCCAAGGAGGGATTAGCGGGGGGGGAGAGACCCAGTACTTC
V: TRBV4-1; D: NA; size: few; J: TRBJ1-1; CDR3: CASSQAGRGNTEAFF; DNA: TGCGCCAGCAGCCAAGCCGGTCGGGGAAACACTGAAGCTTTCTTT
V: TRBV7-3; D: NA; size: NA; J: TRBJ2-2; CDR3: CASSLQGAANTGELFF; DNA: TGTGCCAGCAGCCTACAGGGAGCCGCGAACACCGGGGAGCTGTTTTTT
V: TRBV18; D: NA; size: NA; J: TRBJ1-1; CDR3: CASSPSLQVGTEAFF; DNA: TGTGCCAGCTCACCAAGTTTACAGGTTGGCACTGAAGCTTTCTTT
V: TRBV7-3; D: NA; size: NA; J: TRBJ1-6; CDR3: CASSLDRVNSPLHF; DNA: TGTGCCAGCAGCTTAGACAGAGTCAATTCACCCCTCCACTTT
V: TRBV2; D: TRBD1; size: NA; J: TRBJ1-5; CDR3: CASRWTGGGNQPQHF; DNA: TGTGCCAGCAGGTGGACAGGGGGAGGCAATCAGCCCCAGCATTTT
V: TRBV11-2; D: NA; size: NA; J: TRBJ1-2; CDR3: CASSLGAGRGYTF; DNA: TGTGCCAGCAGCTTAGGGGCAGGTCGTGGCTACACCTTC
V: TRBV27; D: TRBD2; size: NA; J: TRBJ2-1; CDR3: CASSYTSGTSGAGSYNEQFF; DNA: TGTGCCAGCAGTTACACCTCCGGGACTAGCGGGGCCGGCTCCTACAATGAGCAGTTCTTC
V: TRBV3-1/TRBV3-2; D: TRBD1; size: NA; J: TRBJ1-5; CDR3: CASSQTGGAGQPQHF; DNA: TGTGCCAGCAGCCAAACAGGGGGCGCGGGTCAGCCCCAGCATTTT
V: TRBV15; D: TRBD2; size: NA; J: TRBJ2-3; CDR3: CATSKYGGADTQYF; DNA: TGTGCCACCAGCAAATACGGGGGGGCAGATACGCAGTATTTT
V: TRBV6-1; D: NA; size: once; J: TRBJ1-2; CDR3: CASSEAIGGYYGHTF; DNA: TGTGCCAGCAGTGAAGCGATCGGGGGGTACTATGGCCACACCTTC
V: TRBV6-5; D: NA; size: NA; J: TRBJ1-5; CDR3: CASSPQGGQPQHF; DNA: TGTGCCAGCAGCCCACAGGGCGGTCAGCCCCAGCATTTT
V: TRBV28; D: TRBD1; size: once; J: TRBJ1-3; CDR3: CASSFLGQGRNTIYF; DNA: TGTGCCAGCAGTTTTCTGGGACAGGGAAGAAACACCATATATTTT
V: TRBV28; D: NA; size: few; J: TRBJ1-5; CDR3: CASRSTGTPYQPQHF; DNA: TGTGCCAGCAGGTCCACAGGGACCCCCTATCAGCCCCAGCATTTT
V: TRBV10-3; D: TRBD2; size: NA; J: TRBJ2-2; CDR3: CAISPTGVRTSGTGTGELFF; DNA: TGTGCCATCAGTCCAACAGGGGTCCGGACTAGCGGGACAGGAACCGGGGAGCTGTTTTTT
V: TRBV5-1; D: NA; size: NA; J: TRBJ1-6; CDR3: CASSLEAGHNSPLHF; DNA: TGCGCCAGCAGCTTGGAGGCGGGGCATAATTCACCCCTCCACTTT
V: TRBV6-2/TRBV6-3; D: NA; size: NA; J: TRBJ2-3; CDR3: CASSYVLAPDTQYF; DNA: TGTGCCAGCAGTTACGTGTTAGCCCCAGATACGCAGTATTTT
V: TRBV29-1; D: TRBD1; size: NA; J: TRBJ2-5; CDR3: CSARPTGEETQYF; DNA: TGCAGCGCCAGGCCGACAGGGGAAGAGACCCAGTACTTC
V: TRBV9; D: TRBD1; size: NA; J: TRBJ1-1; CDR3: CASSVSGQGFTEAFF; DNA: TGTGCCAGCAGCGTCTCGGGACAGGGGTTCACTGAAGCTTTCTTT
V: TRBV6-6; D: TRBD1; size: NA; J: TRBJ2-7; CDR3: CASSPHRDRAEQYF; DNA: TGTGCCAGCAGTCCGCATCGGGACAGGGCCGAGCAGTACTTC
V: TRBV5-8; D: TRBD1; size: NA; J: TRBJ1-6; CDR3: CASSLLRTGGSPLHF; DNA: TGTGCCAGCAGCTTGTTGAGGACAGGGGGTTCACCCCTCCACTTT
V: TRBV6-2/TRBV6-3; D: TRBD1; size: NA; J: TRBJ2-7; CDR3: CASSRDRVSDEQYF; DNA: TGTGCCAGCAGCCGGGACAGGGTCTCCGACGAGCAGTACTTC
V: TRBV28; D: NA; size: few; J: TRBJ1-3; CDR3: CASRDSRGNTIYF; DNA: TGTGCCAGCAGGGACAGTAGGGGAAACACCATATATTTT
V: TRBV6-6; D: TRBD1; size: NA; J: TRBJ2-7; CDR3: CASSRDRGYEQYF; DNA: TGTGCCAGCAGCCGGGACAGGGGCTACGAGCAGTACTTC
V: TRBV12-3/TRBV12-4; D: NA; size: NA; J: TRBJ2-5; CDR3: CASSLARIETQYF; DNA: TGTGCCAGCAGTTTAGCGCGGATAGAGACCCAGTACTTC
V: TRBV6-5; D: NA; size: NA; J: TRBJ1-1; CDR3: CASSYSPRQMNTEAFF; DNA: TGTGCCAGCAGTTACAGCCCGAGACAGATGAACACTGAAGCTTTCTTT
V: TRBV19; D: TRBD1; size: few; J: TRBJ1-3; CDR3: CASSTDRAGNTIYF; DNA: TGTGCCAGTAGTACGGACAGGGCTGGAAACACCATATATTTT
V: TRBV9; D: TRBD1; size: few; J: TRBJ2-5; CDR3: CASSGRDRVEETQYF; DNA: TGTGCCAGCAGCGGGAGGGACAGGGTCGAGGAGACCCAGTACTTC
V: TRBV5-4; D: NA; size: NA; J: TRBJ1-3; CDR3: CASSSGTSGNTIYF; DNA: TGTGCCAGCAGCTCCGGGACATCTGGAAACACCATATATTTT
V: TRBV28; D: TRBD2; size: NA; J: TRBJ2-7; CDR3: CASSSPGLAGTGPEQYF; DNA: TGTGCCAGCAGTTCCCCGGGACTAGCGGGCACTGGGCCCGAGCAGTACTTC
V: TRBV4-2; D: TRBD1; size: NA; J: TRBJ1-1; CDR3: CASSLGQGGKDTEAFF; DNA: TGTGCCAGCAGCCTCGGACAGGGAGGTAAGGACACTGAAGCTTTCTTT